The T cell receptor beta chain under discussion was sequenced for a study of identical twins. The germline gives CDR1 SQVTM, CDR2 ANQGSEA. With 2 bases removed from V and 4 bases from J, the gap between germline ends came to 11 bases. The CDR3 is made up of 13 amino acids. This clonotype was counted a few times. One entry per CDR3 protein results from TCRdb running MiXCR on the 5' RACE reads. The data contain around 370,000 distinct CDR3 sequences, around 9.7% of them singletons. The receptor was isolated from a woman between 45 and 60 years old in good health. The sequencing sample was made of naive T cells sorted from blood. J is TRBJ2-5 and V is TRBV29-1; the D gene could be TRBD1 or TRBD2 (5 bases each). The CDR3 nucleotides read TGCAGCGTTGAACCTGGGGACGGAGAGACCCAGTACTTC. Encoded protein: CSVEPGDGETQYF. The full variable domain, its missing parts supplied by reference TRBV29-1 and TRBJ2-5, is SAVISQKPSRDICQRGTSLTIQCQVDSQVTMMFWYRQQPGQSLTLIATANQGSEATYESGFVIDKFPISRPNLTFSTLTVSNMSPEDSSIYLCSVEPGDGETQYFGPGTRLLVL.